A selection of T cell receptor beta chains follows, all from one sample in a study of cytomegalovirus exposure and HLA in healthy donors. Clones were read by immunoSEQ multiplex PCR, and TCRdb kept only the in-frame ones, dropping some. Its listing shows 25,000 to 40,000 clones. Sequencing was carried out using PBMCs. The receptors were gathered from a female donor in good health and CMV-seronegative. Both conserved end residues are part of each CDR3.

cdr3_aa,cdr3_length,v_call
CASSPNPNGRNSPLHF,16,TRBV7-8
CASSSPRTGSNYGYTF,16,TRBV28
CAWSVQYEQYF,11,TRBV30
CASSSTGGNEQFF,13,TRBV7-8
CASSLAGLGTGELFF,15,TRBV5-1
CASSLGPAGGSSYEQYF,17,TRBV5-6
CASSPLTGSYNEQFF,15,TRBV4-3
CASSIVVGHLSYEQYF,16,TRBV19
CAWSASGQGDFGYTF,15,TRBV30
CASSYTQWTPYGYTF,15,TRBV27
CASTVYSPLHF,11,TRBV2
CASSASGGGGEQYF,14,TRBV6-5
CSVADTGELFF,11,TRBV29-1
CASSFQGRLTDTQYF,15,TRBV9
CASSETELAGTDTQYF,16,TRBV10-1
CASSLRGQRTQNYEQYF,17,TRBV7-2
CASSPQGRREKLFF,14,TRBV4-1
CASSLIGTVKAFF,13,TRBV7-9
CASSYTGMAEAFF,13,TRBV5-1
CASSSVPQGASEQYF,15,TRBV27
CASSLTNPGQGHQPQHF,17,TRBV7-2
CASNQGGTDTQYF,13,TRBV28
CASSNSSSSYNSPLHF,16,TRBV5-1
CASRSDSLNSPLHF,14,TRBV25-1